This is a list of T cell receptor beta chains from one sample in a study of blood T cells in healthy people across ages. TCRdb re-called the 5' RACE reads through MiXCR, storing one row per CDR3 protein. The repertoire holds approximately 1.5 million distinct CDR3 sequences, with approximately 43% as singletons. The sequenced sample was blood. The receptors shown here come from a woman in her late teens or twenties in good health. The CDR3 runs from the conserved cysteine through the conserved F or W. D genes are given only for firm matches. Only some rows state a clone size, as once, few, many or a class for expanded clones.

clone_size	v_call	j_call	d_call	cdr3_aa	cdr3_nt
.	TRBV29-1	TRBJ1-1	.	CSVEDGRLNTEAFF	TGCAGCGTTGAAGACGGCAGGTTGAACACTGAAGCTTTCTTT
.	TRBV29-1	TRBJ2-5	TRBD2	CSVEDPSGGAAEETQYF	TGCAGCGTTGAAGACCCTAGCGGGGGGGCGGCGGAAGAGACCCAGTACTTC
.	TRBV6-6	TRBJ2-3	.	CASSYWGGEGTDTQYF	TGTGCCAGCAGTTACTGGGGCGGGGAAGGCACAGATACGCAGTATTTT
few	TRBV5-1	TRBJ1-5	.	CASSSGPNSNQPQHF	TGCGCCAGCAGCAGCGGACCGAATAGCAATCAGCCCCAGCATTTT
.	TRBV12-5	TRBJ1-1	.	CASGLVLGHYTEAFF	TGTGCTAGTGGTTTGGTCTTGGGACACTATACTGAAGCTTTCTTT
.	TRBV3-1	TRBJ1-1	.	CASSQNTVNTEAFF	TGTGCCAGCAGCCAAAATACAGTGAACACTGAAGCTTTCTTT
.	TRBV20-1	TRBJ1-5	TRBD1	CSANRGTQPQHF	TGCAGTGCTAACAGGGGGACTCAGCCCCAGCATTTT
.	TRBV30	TRBJ1-6	.	CAWSAPGLSNSPLHF	TGTGCCTGGAGTGCCCCGGGTCTCAGTAATTCACCCCTCCACTTT
few	TRBV4-3	TRBJ1-4	.	CASSQDGIRGSGNEKLFF	TGCGCCAGCAGCCAAGATGGTATCCGGGGAAGTGGTAATGAAAAACTGTTTTTT
many	TRBV7-2	TRBJ2-4	.	CASRRVLDSRSIQYF	TGTGCCAGCAGGAGAGTACTCGACTCCCGATCAATTCAGTACTTC
.	TRBV11-2	TRBJ2-1	TRBD2	CASSLGSSGRYWRNEQFF	TGTGCCAGCAGCTTAGGGTCTAGCGGGAGGTATTGGCGCAATGAGCAGTTCTTC
.	TRBV13	TRBJ2-1	TRBD2	CASSGTSFSEQFF	TGTGCCAGCAGCGGGACTAGCTTCAGTGAGCAGTTCTTC
.	TRBV28	TRBJ2-7	.	CASIGTVRPSYEQYF	TGTGCCAGCATCGGGACCGTACGGCCCTCCTACGAGCAGTACTTC